This is a list of T cell receptor beta chains from one sample in a study of vaccination effects on CD4 cells after COVID-19. Repertoires were generated with immunoSEQ multiplex PCR, while TCRdb's copy carries only in-frame clones and drops some. The top ten hold 2% of the sample, which has some 40,000 clones, 70% to 85% seen once. No antigen has been assigned to these receptors. Source: CD4+ T cells from PBMCs cultured with HCoV-NL63 spike peptides, taken after COVID-19 vaccination. All receptors derive from a human donor who received a COVID-19 vaccine. Some clones in this sample may be carry-over from other donors' samples. Both conserved end residues are part of each CDR3. D genes are given only for firm matches. Expanded clones get a size class; other rows say once, few or many, or leave the size out.

V gene	D gene	J gene	clone size	CDR3 protein	CDR3 DNA
TRBV5-1	.	TRBJ2-5	.	CASRQGGETQYF	TGCGCCAGCAGGCAGGGCGGGGAGACCCAGTACTTC
TRBV27	TRBD1	TRBJ1-1	.	CASSPMDRGSRTEAFF	TGTGCCAGCAGTCCAATGGACAGGGGGAGTCGCACTGAAGCTTTCTTT
TRBV21-1	.	TRBJ1-5	.	CASSKVDGQTNQPQHF	TGTGCCAGCAGCAAAGTCGATGGACAGACAAATCAGCCCCAGCATTTT
TRBV5-1	TRBD2	TRBJ2-3	.	CASSSTSGGPSTDTQYF	TGCGCCAGCAGCTCTACTAGCGGGGGACCTAGCACAGATACGCAGTATTTT
TRBV18	.	TRBJ2-5	.	CASSMDAGRGTQYF	TGTGCCAGCTCGATGGACGCGGGCCGTGGTACCCAGTACTTC
TRBV2	.	TRBJ1-3	once	CASSILVSGNTIYF	TGTGCCAGCAGTATTCTGGTCTCTGGAAACACCATATATTTT
TRBV10-3	.	TRBJ1-1	.	CAVNRAAGTEAFF	TGTGCCGTAAACCGGGCCGCGGGCACTGAAGCTTTCTTT
TRBV10-2	.	TRBJ2-1	few	CASSTGYEQFF	TGCGCCAGCAGTACAGGGTATGAGCAGTTCTTC
TRBV6-5	.	TRBJ2-1	.	CASKGGVSYNEQFF	TGTGCCAGCAAAGGGGGAGTCTCCTACAATGAGCAGTTCTTC
TRBV24-1	TRBD2	TRBJ2-5	.	CATSDAGGRGETQYF	TGTGCCACCAGTGATGCGGGGGGGCGGGGAGAGACCCAGTACTTC
TRBV12-1	.	TRBJ2-5	.	CASSSRQGNFQETQYF	TGTGCCAGCAGCTCCCGACAGGGAAATTTCCAAGAGACCCAGTACTTC
TRBV15	.	TRBJ1-2	.	CATSSREGGLGGYTF	TGTGCCACCAGCAGTCGGGAAGGAGGGTTGGGCGGCTACACCTTC
TRBV5-4	TRBD2	TRBJ2-5	.	CASSYSGANQETQYF	TGTGCCAGCAGCTATAGCGGGGCAAACCAAGAGACCCAGTACTTC
TRBV6-2/TRBV6-3	.	TRBJ1-1	.	CASSRNRNTEAFF	TGTGCCAGCAGCCGTAACAGGAACACTGAAGCTTTCTTT
TRBV6-1	.	TRBJ2-2	once	CASSEARDSGELFF	TGTGCCAGCAGTGAAGCTAGGGATTCCGGGGAGCTGTTTTTT
TRBV11-3	TRBD2	TRBJ2-5	.	CASSLNSGGETQYF	TGTGCCAGCAGCTTAAATAGCGGGGGGGAGACCCAGTACTTC
TRBV18	.	TRBJ2-1	.	CASSPTRGSYNEQFF	TGTGCCAGCTCACCAACGAGGGGCTCCTACAATGAGCAGTTCTTC
TRBV5-6	.	TRBJ2-5	once	CASSLSPTPQETQYF	TGTGCCAGCAGCTTGAGCCCGACCCCTCAAGAGACCCAGTACTTC
TRBV3-1/TRBV3-2	TRBD1	TRBJ2-2	.	CASSLRTGSTGELFF	TGTGCCAGCAGCCTAAGGACAGGGAGCACCGGGGAGCTGTTTTTT
TRBV29-1	.	TRBJ1-5	.	CSVAMGQAQPQHF	TGCAGCGTTGCGATGGGGCAGGCCCAGCCCCAGCATTTT
TRBV5-4	.	TRBJ2-2	.	CASSSASVGNTGELFF	TGTGCCAGCAGCTCTGCTAGCGTGGGGAACACCGGGGAGCTGTTTTTT
TRBV7-3	.	TRBJ2-2	few	CASMSVAGELFF	TGTGCCAGCATGAGCGTGGCCGGGGAGCTGTTTTTT
TRBV2	.	TRBJ2-4	.	CASSAGLSAKNIQYF	TGTGCCAGCAGTGCGGGACTTTCAGCCAAAAACATTCAGTACTTC
TRBV6-1	.	TRBJ1-6	.	CASSELFMGARGSPLHF	TGTGCCAGCAGTGAATTGTTTATGGGGGCTCGGGGCTCACCCCTCCACTTT
TRBV6-5	TRBD2	TRBJ2-5	.	CASSYVSRGYQETQYF	TGTGCCAGCAGTTACGTGTCGCGGGGGTACCAAGAGACCCAGTACTTC
TRBV4-1	.	TRBJ1-1	.	CASSQVIGKGLLAFF	TGCGCCAGCAGCCAAGTAATCGGAAAGGGGCTTCTAGCTTTCTTT
TRBV4-1	TRBD1	TRBJ1-5	.	CASSHDRGNQPQHF	TGCGCCAGCAGCCACGACAGGGGGAATCAGCCCCAGCATTTT
TRBV2	.	TRBJ2-5	.	CASSENGQETQYF	TGTGCCAGCAGTGAAAATGGACAGGAGACCCAGTACTTC
TRBV5-6	.	TRBJ2-3	.	CASSSMTGGTDTQYF	TGTGCCAGCAGCTCCATGACGGGGGGCACAGATACGCAGTATTTT
TRBV28	.	TRBJ1-4	.	CASSSPTSGVMAKLFF	TGTGCCAGCAGTTCCCCCACGAGCGGGGTTATGGCAAAACTGTTTTTT
TRBV20-1	.	TRBJ1-6	.	CSASLSSNSPLHF	TGCAGTGCTAGTCTTAGTTCTAATTCACCCCTCCACTTT
TRBV11-2	.	TRBJ2-2	.	CASSLVGTGNGELFF	TGTGCCAGCAGCTTAGTTGGTACTGGTAACGGGGAGCTGTTTTTT
TRBV5-1	.	TRBJ2-3	.	CASSRPTRPSTDTQYF	TGCGCCAGCAGCCGCCCGACTAGACCTAGCACAGATACGCAGTATTTT
TRBV19	.	TRBJ1-5	few	CASSITGTLRGQPQHF	TGTGCCAGTAGTATTACGGGGACCTTAAGAGGTCAGCCCCAGCATTTT
TRBV6-2/TRBV6-3	.	TRBJ1-2	.	CASSPGYGYTF	TGTGCCAGCAGTCCAGGCTATGGCTACACCTTC
TRBV5-1	.	TRBJ2-3	.	CASSSSGAGTDTQYF	TGCGCCAGCAGCTCCTCGGGGGCCGGCACAGATACGCAGTATTTT
TRBV5-1	TRBD1	TRBJ2-2	.	CASSLGGQGNTGELFF	TGCGCCAGCAGCTTGGGAGGACAGGGAAACACCGGGGAGCTGTTTTTT
TRBV6-5	TRBD1	TRBJ2-1	.	CASSYLGQGKRFF	TGTGCCAGCAGTTACCTCGGACAGGGAAAGAGGTTCTTC
TRBV5-1	.	TRBJ2-6	.	CASSPEFVGSGANVLTF	TGCGCCAGCAGCCCCGAGTTTGTGGGTTCTGGGGCCAACGTCCTGACTTTC
TRBV27	.	TRBJ1-2	.	CASRNRSGYGYTF	TGTGCCAGCAGAAACAGGTCGGGGTATGGCTACACCTTC
TRBV28	.	TRBJ1-2	.	CATYLKPEYGYTF	TGTGCCACCTATCTCAAACCAGAATATGGCTACACCTTC
TRBV18	TRBD1	TRBJ1-1	.	CASSLGGSGTEAFF	TGTGCCAGCTCCCTAGGGGGCTCGGGCACTGAAGCTTTCTTT
TRBV5-1	TRBD2	TRBJ2-2	.	CASSTGTSVRELFF	TGCGCCAGCAGCACCGGGACTAGTGTTCGGGAGCTGTTTTTT
TRBV10-3	TRBD1	TRBJ1-2	.	CAISESWDRGTNNYGYTF	TGTGCCATCAGTGAGTCATGGGACAGGGGAACTAATAACTATGGCTACACCTTC
TRBV6-2/TRBV6-3	.	TRBJ2-6	.	CASSYGQPSGANVLTF	TGTGCCAGCAGTTACGGACAGCCCTCTGGGGCCAACGTCCTGACTTTC
TRBV5-1	TRBD1	TRBJ2-2	.	CASSLPGTANTGELFF	TGCGCCAGCAGCTTGCCCGGGACAGCGAACACCGGGGAGCTGTTTTTT
TRBV6-5	.	TRBJ1-1	.	CASSSEQPGTEAFF	TGTGCCAGCAGTTCGGAACAGCCCGGAACTGAAGCTTTCTTT
TRBV5-1	.	TRBJ2-1	.	CASSLGGGTYNEQFF	TGCGCCAGCAGCTTAGGAGGGGGCACCTACAATGAGCAGTTCTTC
TRBV6-5	TRBD1	TRBJ1-4	.	CASSYQQGAEKLFF	TGTGCCAGCAGTTATCAACAGGGGGCTGAAAAACTGTTTTTT
TRBV28	.	TRBJ1-2	.	CASSLAHSYGYTF	TGTGCCAGCAGTTTAGCGCATTCCTATGGCTACACCTTC
TRBV14	TRBD2	TRBJ2-1	.	CASSLFLAGGHNEQFF	TGTGCCAGCAGCCTTTTCCTAGCGGGGGGCCACAATGAGCAGTTCTTC
TRBV12-3/TRBV12-4	TRBD1	TRBJ1-2	.	CASSTGGNGYTF	TGTGCCAGCAGTACAGGGGGAAATGGCTACACCTTC
TRBV19	.	TRBJ1-2	.	CATSMTGTNYGYTF	TGTGCCACCTCCATGACAGGAACTAACTATGGCTACACCTTC
TRBV6-5	TRBD1	TRBJ1-1	.	CASQALRDSGTEAFF	TGTGCCAGCCAAGCCCTTCGGGACAGTGGTACTGAAGCTTTCTTT
TRBV18	.	TRBJ1-1	.	CASSPGLREANTEAFF	TGTGCCAGCTCACCGGGTTTAAGGGAGGCGAACACTGAAGCTTTCTTT
TRBV5-1	.	TRBJ1-6	.	CASSLVTGLGPGNSPLHF	TGCGCCAGCAGCTTGGTAACAGGGTTGGGGCCTGGAAATTCACCCCTCCACTTT
TRBV6-5	.	TRBJ1-2	.	CASSYSAPGRTYGYTF	TGTGCCAGCAGTTACTCTGCCCCAGGGCGAACCTATGGCTACACCTTC
TRBV28	TRBD2	TRBJ2-2	.	CASSERGGSTGELFF	TGTGCCAGCAGCGAGCGGGGGGGAAGCACCGGGGAGCTGTTTTTT
TRBV5-4	TRBD1	TRBJ2-5	.	CASSTQGVGTQYF	TGTGCCAGCAGCACACAGGGGGTAGGGACCCAGTACTTC
TRBV12-5	.	TRBJ2-3	once	CASGLSQLADTQYF	TGTGCTAGTGGTTTGTCCCAGTTAGCAGATACGCAGTATTTT